This TCR beta chain was captured in a study of cytomegalovirus exposure and HLA in healthy donors (TCRdb year 2017). Regarding the research as a whole: In an earlier analysis of 587 of the donors, 276 Gb of sequence data and just under 120 million unique TCR beta sequences from roughly 180 million T cells were reported. Donor age, sex, ethnicity and CMV serostatus were collected together with the repertoire data. Among the roughly 400 genotyped donors, roughly 80% belonged to the genetic ancestry cluster associated with self-reported Caucasian donors. A later genetic analysis used genome-wide SNP genotypes for about 65% of the 666 donors, treating that subset as a discovery cohort. Rather than using new phenotypic data, the later analysis identified candidate immune exposures from TCR beta sequences and from how often those sequences occurred across donors. In a later analysis, previously published TCR beta repertoires from several hundred donors were re-analyzed and high-resolution HLA genotyping was added so that TCR occurrence patterns could be studied. On average, 235,054 unique TCR beta nucleotide sequences were sequenced per donor among fewer than 500 genotyped donors of the cohort, with around 19% of those sequences being non-productive. Using immunosequencing, the study profiled T cell repertoires from around 680 subjects and related those repertoires to cytomegalovirus serostatus. Every discovery cohort repertoire had been produced on one sequencing platform. Typing coverage differed by locus: A, B, C, DRB1 and DQB1 were typed in roughly 620-640 donors, DQA1 in about 500, DPA1 in around 580, and DPB1 in about 450. Several DR-DQ haplotypes were treated as single units for association and clustering because of strong linkage in the cohort. The study aimed to test whether cataloging public T cell receptors could reveal signatures of past pathogen exposure. The study combined high-throughput TCR immunosequencing, statistical association of individual TCRs with disease status, and machine learning to predict cytomegalovirus infection status. In an earlier analysis of around 540 of the donors, high-throughput TCR beta sequencing was used to judge whether each TCR beta V gene segment behaved as functional or pseudogenic. Class I and class II HLA loci were covered by the typing at four-digit resolution. Around 330 gigabases of sequencing data and approximately 91 million unique TCR sequences made up an early release that covered approximately 700 HLA-typed donors. In addition to the first cohort of 666 subjects, a separate validation cohort of 120 different subjects was used.

The cohort consisted of more than 650 healthy bone marrow donors. At the time of sampling, every cohort member was nominally healthy, though immune exposures that went unrecorded were likely present. The donor was CMV seropositive and was included in the group of about 290 seropositive cohort members. Every donor gave a peripheral blood sample, and the peripheral blood mononuclear cells from that sample were used for TCR beta sequencing. Genomic DNA was extracted from the blood cell samples with the Qiagen DNeasy Blood Extraction Kit. The junction carries 17 bases between V and J, which are trimmed by 1 base and 3 bases respectively. Looking up the germline V gene yields CDR1 SGHDT and CDR2 YYEEEE. Reading from cysteine to phenylalanine, the CDR3 counts 17 amino acids. Only CDR3 DNA is held: 51 bases, read in frame from base 1. The library was prepared using the immunoSEQ multiplex PCR assay. For the multiplex PCR, a mixture combining 60 forward primers for TCR Vbeta segments and 13 reverse primers for TCR Jbeta segments was used. The CDR3 region of rearranged TCR beta genes was amplified from genomic DNA by a multiplex PCR assay. The Illumina HiSeq System was used to sequence the amplified TCR beta libraries as 87-base-pair reads. The study's own analysis went as follows. A later analysis counted about 82 million unique TCR beta chains across the 550 to 800 repertoires, and around 9.9 million of these chains were shared by at least two donors. A nearest-neighbor algorithm error-corrected the raw reads and collapsed the reads into unique sequences, merging closely related sequences to remove PCR and sequencing errors. Alignment of CDR3 sequences to IMGT reference sequences was used to assign V, D and J gene segments. For a sequence to be retained, a match of at least six nucleotides was required to both a V gene segment and a J gene segment. Rearrangements were called productive when the CDR3 lacked stop codons and stayed in frame with V and J; all others were non-productive. Following IMGT convention, CDR3 was defined as the stretch from the second conserved V-encoded cysteine up to the conserved J-encoded phenylalanine. Sequences without an unambiguous match to a single V gene segment were excluded from the earlier analysis of about 600 of the donors. In an earlier analysis of about 590 of the donors, a V segment was called functional when productive rearrangements were above 56.7%, and segregating when the standard deviation between donors exceeded 5%. A statistical classification framework was built to diagnose cytomegalovirus status from the catalog of TCR beta chain sequences. A later analysis assigned V and J genes by comparing TCR nucleotide sequences with IMGT/GENE-DB human TR gene sequences. A later analysis assigned CDR3 sequences and most-parsimonious VDJ recombination scenarios with the TCRdist pipeline. A later analysis defined each TCR beta chain by its CDR3 amino acid sequence plus V-gene family, and excluded reads lacking a unique V-gene family. In a later analysis, approximately 640 highly shared, low-generation-probability nucleotide sequences were removed to address suspected cross-contamination and a sequencing artifact. In a later analysis, a clonal expansion index was calculated for each public chain from normalized within-repertoire ranks of inferred template counts. A later analysis computed generation probabilities with a VDJ recombination model fitted to out-of-frame rearrangements, and checked the results against IGoR. Hypergeometric tests were used in a later analysis to score TCR-TCR, TCR-HLA and TCR-CMV co-occurrence, with a repertoire-size bias correction applied to the TCR pairs. To estimate false discovery rates, a later analysis permuted the HLA or CMV assignments 20 times. In a later analysis, co-occurring TCRs were grouped using DBSCAN, and TCRdist sequence similarity was added for clustering within HLA-allele-positive subsets. Co-occurrence clustering excluded repertoires with fewer than 30,000 or more than 120,000 public chains, plus five with anomalous nucleotide sharing. TCRdb holds this immuneACCESS table with in-frame rearrangements only. Some clones are missing; in checked studies, unresolved V genes explain under half, and the rest has no known cause. The V and J calls and clone size are taken from that table; D and trimming were inferred from the DNA. Counted in this sample were more than 140,000 clones; under 70% of them appeared once. Clones ranked in the top ten supply around 3% of the sample.

The research as a whole found: Broadly in line with IMGT annotations, most TCR beta V segments showed up in productive rearrangements about 87% or about 30% of the time in an earlier analysis of several hundred of the donors. Because the 87-base-pair reads could not distinguish some IMGT-functional V segments, including TRBV6-2 and TRBV6-3, those segments were excluded. The earlier analysis of 587 of the donors excluded over 15 rarely observed V segments, including chromosome 9 orphons, because counts were too low. In a later genetic analysis, a missense DCLRE1C variant was associated with V-gene and J-gene trimming of TCR beta chains, and the association was replicated in an independent cohort. In a later analysis, HLA-associated TCR beta chains were found to be more clonally expanded and to have lower generation probabilities than equally common non-associated chains. A few of the identified cytomegalovirus-associated TCR beta chains were confirmed in vitro to be specific for cytomegalovirus antigens. In a later analysis, most CMV-associated TCR beta chains were found to appear HLA-restricted, with HLA associations seemingly driven largely by CMV exposure. The presence/absence analyses assumed that sequencing depth was roughly uniform across donors, and that assumption may not be true. Across donors, most TCR sequences were observed very rarely, whereas some public TCRs were present in many individuals. According to a later analysis, parvovirus B19, influenza, CMV and Epstein-Barr virus appeared linked to several top co-occurrence clusters. For the cohort, immune exposure information was limited to CMV serostatus. In both the original and validation cohorts, the classifier was reported to diagnose cytomegalovirus status with high specificity and sensitivity. The authors suggested that the approach could potentially be generalized to other disease states and immunological phenotypes. In a later genetic analysis, fewer N-insertions in productive TCRs were reported among donors in an Asian-associated ancestry cluster than the roughly 700-donor mean. A cluster of highly shared sequence variants was judged likely to represent a technical artifact of the sequencing pipeline. A total of 150 to 200 TCR beta chains were listed by the study as associated with cytomegalovirus. Because HLA typing was missing for some donors at each locus, association tests included only the typed subset. Correlated functional status among segregating V segments might be attributable to linkage disequilibrium, but an unknown experimental factor could not be ruled out. In a later analysis, TCR association rates were found to vary across HLA loci, with the most associated TCRs seen for DRB1 alleles and the fewest for HLA-C alleles. When HLA alleles, especially DR and DQ, strongly co-occurred, attributing TCR associations to individual alleles was difficult. A further reported finding was that TCR beta sequences accurately predicted the HLA-A and HLA-B alleles for most subjects in the first cohort. In a later analysis, some 18,000 TCR beta sequences were associated with specific HLA alleles at a false discovery rate of 0.05. In this cohort, only TCR beta chains were sequenced, and detectable features were limited by the absence of alpha or paired-chain data.

This clone was detected only a few times. It has no known antigen specificity. The record has no base qualities; no much larger clone is one base away. The chain is made from TRBV5-6 and TRBJ1-5, with TRBD1 perhaps the D gene, on 5 matching bases. The clonotype originates from a woman aged 25 to 45 in good health and CMV-seropositive. The sequenced sample consisted of PBMCs. The DNA reads TGTGCCAGCAGCTTGATAGCCGCTGGAGGGGACAATCAGCCCCAGCATTTT. Its protein is CASSLIAAGGDNQPQHF.